These 26 T cell receptor beta chains originate from one sample sequenced in a study of blood T cell repertoires in COVID-19. Some clones are missing from TCRdb's copy, which holds only in-frame ones; the method was immunoSEQ multiplex PCR. This table holds tens of thousands of clones, roughly 80% found once. What was sequenced was peripheral blood. These TCRs come from an elderly woman with acute or convalescent COVID-19.

This chain uses TRBV30 with TRBJ1-5; D is perhaps TRBD1 (5 bases). The CDR3 contains 13 residues. V was trimmed by 3 bases and J by 6 bases, leaving 12 bases between them. Germline values: CDR1 GTSNPN, CDR2 SVGIG (reference sequence). CDR3 DNA sequence: TGTGCCTGGAGCCAGGGTTTGTTTCAGCCCCAGCATTTT. It translates to CAWSQGLFQPQHF.

A few counts support this clone. This sequence joins TRBV6-1 and TRBJ2-5; 8 positions match TRBD1. The V segment lost 2 bases and the J segment 4 bases; nucleotides outside the gene matches: 6. Germline CDR1 is MNHNS and CDR2 is SASEGT. This CDR3 comprises 15 residues. The CDR3, as DNA: TGTGCCAGCAGTGAAACCCCAGGGGGCGGAGAGACCCAGTACTTC. As protein: CASSETPGGGETQYF.

The table lists this clone with a count of one. The chain carries TRBV24-1 and TRBJ1-1; no firm D call. Trimming took off 2 bases at V and 7 bases at J, with 10 bases between the two ends. Germline V gene sequence: CDR1 KGHDR, CDR2 SFDVKD. The CDR3 runs 13 residues. As DNA, the CDR3 is TGTGCCACCAGTGATTCCAGAGGGTTTGAAGCTTTCTTT. This translates into CATSDSRGFEAFF.

The V call is TRBV6-5, the J call TRBJ2-1, with TRBD1 matching 8 bases. Per germline, CDR1 MNHEY and CDR2 SVGAGI. The CDR3 spans 13 residues. The V segment lost 10 bases and the J segment 7 bases; nucleotides outside the gene matches: 9. The CDR3 nucleotides are TGTGCCACCAAAGGGACAGGTCTGAATGAGCAGTTCTTC. Translation: CATKGTGLNEQFF.

V gene TRBV5-1 combines with J gene TRBJ2-2, with 15 bases fitting TRBD2. Germline V gene lookup returns CDR1 SGHRS and CDR2 YFSETQ. V dropped 3 bases and J dropped 4; count of bases not matched to a gene: 7. The CDR3 runs 18 residues. The CDR3 sequence is CASSSGLAGGRFTGELFF. CDR3 in DNA: TGCGCCAGCAGCTCGGGACTAGCGGGGGGCCGGTTCACCGGGGAGCTGTTTTTT.

This clone appeared once. This sequence joins TRBV6-2 or TRBV6-3 and TRBJ2-7, with no clear D. Trimming cost V 0 bases and J 3 bases, with 9 bases left between them. CDR1 MNHEY and CDR2 SVGEGT come from the germline V gene. This CDR3 region has 14 residues. The CDR3 sequence: CASSYSGAGYEQYF. CDR3 in DNA: TGTGCCAGCAGTTACTCGGGCGCCGGCTACGAGCAGTACTTC.

The V and J genes are TRBV11-2 and TRBJ2-2; possibly TRBD1 for D (6 bases). Trimming shortened V by 3 bases and J by 5 bases, and 10 bases separated the two germline ends. This CDR3 spans 14 amino acids. CDR1 is SGHAT, CDR2 FQNNGV, per germline. The CDR3 DNA reads as TGTGCCAGCAGCTTGTTGGACAGAACCGGGGAGCTGTTTTTT. This gives the protein CASSLLDRTGELFF.

J is TRBJ2-1 and V is TRBV7-2, with a weak D call TRBD2 (6 bases). This CDR3 region has 15 residues. V shed 1 base and J shed 2 bases, with 9 bases lying between them. Germline V gene sequence: CDR1 SGHTA, CDR2 FQGNSA. CDR3 sequence reads: CASSLGPSAYNEQFF. CDR3 in DNA: TGTGCCAGCAGCTTAGGCCCTAGCGCCTACAATGAGCAGTTCTTC.

This chain links TRBV28 with TRBJ1-1, with 7 positions matching TRBD1. The CDR3 spans 15 residues. V lost 4 bases, J lost 1 base, and 6 bases stayed unmatched. Germline loops: CDR1 MDHEN, CDR2 SYDVKM. CDR3 coding DNA: TGTGCCAGCAGTTCGACAGGGATCAGGAACACTGAAGCTTTCTTT. Translation: CASSSTGIRNTEAFF.

V usage is TRBV6-2 or TRBV6-3 and J usage is TRBJ1-3, with a tentative D call TRBD1 (6 bases). This CDR3 has 15 amino acids. Germline CDR1 and CDR2: MNHEY and SVGEGT. The V end lost 5 bases, the J end lost 1 base, and 12 bases lay between the germline ends. The CDR3 sequence is CASSATGSSGNTIYF. The CDR3 DNA sequence: TGTGCCAGCAGTGCTACAGGGTCTTCTGGAAACACCATATATTTT.

This sequence joins TRBV12-5 and TRBJ2-5; TRBD2 might be the D (5 bases). CDR1 LGHNT and CDR2 FRNRAP come from the germline V gene. This CDR3 has 14 residues. V was pared by 2 bases and J by 2 bases, with 9 bases between. Here the CDR3 DNA reads TGTGCTAGTGGTTTGTTCGGGATTCAAGAGACCCAGTACTTC. It encodes CASGLFGIQETQYF. Full variable domain (rest looked up from reference TRBV12-5 and TRBJ2-5): DARVTQTPRHKVTEMGQEVTMRCQPILGHNTVFWYRQTMMQGLELLAYFRNRAPLDDSGMPKDRFSAEMPDATLATLKIQPSEPRDSAVYFCASGLFGIQETQYFGPGTRLLVL.

The rearrangement joins TRBV7-2 to TRBJ1-2; possibly TRBD1 for D (5 bases). V lost 1 base, J lost 5 bases, and 14 bases lay in between. The CDR3 has 15 amino acids. Germline V gene data show CDR1 as SGHTA and CDR2 as FQGNSA. The CDR3 spells CASSLDWGGRYGYTF. DNA for the CDR3: TGTGCCAGCAGCTTAGATTGGGGGGGGAGGTATGGCTACACCTTC. Looking up the rest from reference TRBV7-2 and TRBJ1-2 gives the full variable domain: GAGVSQSPSNKVTEKGKDVELRCDPISGHTALYWYRQSLGQGLEFLIYFQGNSAPDKSGLPSDRFSAERTGGSVSTLTIQRTQQEDSAVYLCASSLDWGGRYGYTFGSGTRLTVV.

V is TRBV30 and J is TRBJ2-7; D may be TRBD1 (5 bases). This CDR3 has 11 amino acids. Germline V lookup: CDR1 GTSNPN, CDR2 SVGIG (reference sequence). V gave up 6 bases and J gave up 6 bases, with 12 bases separating them. This CDR3 is CACLKQVEQYF. DNA for the CDR3: TGTGCCTGCCTCAAACAGGTCGAGCAGTACTTC.

V and J are TRBV2 and TRBJ1-1; D gene unclear. The CDR3 covers 15 residues. The ends were cut back, 0 bases at V and 2 bases at J, with 10 bases in the middle. Per the germline V gene, CDR1 is SNHLY and CDR2 is FYNNEI. The CDR3 nucleotides are TGTGCCAGCAGTGAAGCGACGGGGAGAAACACTGAAGCTTTCTTT. Its translation is CASSEATGRNTEAFF.

The CDR3 reads CASSEGHISSYNSPLHF. CDR3 nucleotides: TGTGCCAGCAGTGAGGGGCACATCAGCTCCTATAATTCACCCCTCCACTTT. The rearrangement uses TRBV6-1 and TRBJ1-6; D is possibly TRBD1 (5 bases). Germline V gene sequence: CDR1 MNHNS, CDR2 SASEGT. The CDR3 contains 17 residues. Trimming stripped 3 bases from V and 0 bases from J, with 12 bases between.

The V and J genes are TRBV5-1 and TRBJ1-2; D is undetermined. CDR3 length equals 14 residues. Germline CDR1 is SGHRS and CDR2 is YFSETQ. Trimming shortened V by 0 bases and J by 8 bases, and 14 bases separated the two germline ends. This chain's CDR3 is CASSLALNSEGYTF. DNA for the CDR3: TGCGCCAGCAGCTTGGCACTAAACTCAGAGGGCTACACCTTC.

The chain joins TRBV5-6 to TRBJ1-5, with 8 bases fitting TRBD1. The CDR3 has 15 residues. Trimming at V came to 4 bases and at J to 7 bases, leaving 10 bases not matched to a gene. Germline V gene sequence: CDR1 SGHDT, CDR2 YYEEEE. In nucleotides, the CDR3 is TGTGCCAGCAGCCTCACAGGGGGTCTAAGGCAGCCCCAGCATTTT. Amino acids: CASSLTGGLRQPQHF.

The rearrangement uses TRBV6-2 or TRBV6-3 and TRBJ1-2, with 7 bases matching TRBD1. The germline V gene encodes CDR1 MNHEY and CDR2 SVGEGT. The CDR3 totals 16 residues. V dropped 4 bases and J dropped 6; count of bases not matched to a gene: 14. The CDR3 DNA is TGTGCCAGCAGTTCCCTCTCGGACAGGCCGAGGGATGGCTACACCTTC. Protein sequence: CASSSLSDRPRDGYTF.

This rearrangement joins TRBV4-1 to TRBJ1-3; D is undetermined. Trimming stripped 0 bases from V and 7 bases from J, with 13 bases between. Germline V gene data show CDR1 as MGHRA and CDR2 as YSYEKL. The CDR3 consists of 15 residues. In nucleotides, the CDR3 is TGCGCCAGCAGCCAAGATCCCCCAGGTCGGAACACCATATATTTT. Amino acids: CASSQDPPGRNTIYF.

This clone was seen more than once but under ten times. The chain employs TRBV28 and TRBJ2-1; the D gene is possibly TRBD1 (5 bases). Germline loops: CDR1 MDHEN, CDR2 SYDVKM. The CDR3 extends over 12 amino acids. The V gene lost 8 bases and the J gene lost 9 bases, with 14 bases spanning the gap. The CDR3 region is CASLSKGREQFF. The CDR3 DNA reads as TGTGCCAGCCTCTCGAAGGGGCGTGAGCAGTTCTTC.

This sequence joins TRBV30 and TRBJ1-1, with TRBD1 as a possible D gene (6 bases). Germline V gene sequence: CDR1 GTSNPN, CDR2 SVGIG (reference sequence). The germline V and J ends were trimmed by 3 bases and 1 base, with 15 bases remaining between them. CDR3 size: 15 residues. The DNA of the CDR3 is TGTGCCTGGAGCGAACGTCGGGGGGCGAACACTGAAGCTTTCTTT. Encoded protein: CAWSERRGANTEAFF.

The chain employs TRBV5-4 and TRBJ1-1; 10 positions agree with TRBD1. The CDR3 contains 19 residues. The V segment lost 0 bases and the J segment 5 bases; nucleotides outside the gene matches: 16. Germline V gives CDR1 SGHNT, CDR2 YYREEE (reference sequence). The DNA for the CDR3 is TGTGCCAGCAGCTTGGATCGAGGGACAGGGGTCCTCGGGTTAACTGAAGCTTTCTTT. It codes for CASSLDRGTGVLGLTEAFF.

A few counts support this clone. J is TRBJ1-6 and V is TRBV30; D is uncertain. V lost 0 bases, J lost 11 bases, and 14 bases lay in between. Germline loops: CDR1 GTSNPN, CDR2 SVGIG (reference sequence). The CDR3 extends over 14 amino acids. The CDR3 region has the DNA TGTGCCTGGAGTGTTGAGGCAGGACTGGCACCCCTCCACTTT. Its translation is CAWSVEAGLAPLHF. The full variable domain, rest sourced from reference TRBV30 and TRBJ1-6, is SQTIHQWPATLVQPVGSPLSLECTVEGTSNPNLYWYRQAAGRGLQLLFYSVGIGQISSEVPQNLSASRPQDRQFILSSKKLLLSDSGFYLCAWSVEAGLAPLHFGNGTRLTVT.

This clone was picked up one time. The V gene is TRBV6-5, the J gene TRBJ1-6, with D unclear. Trimming left V 2 bases short and J 15 bases short, with 8 bases between. The CDR3 is made up of 11 amino acids. The germline gives CDR1 MNHEY, CDR2 SVGAGI. CDR3 DNA sequence: TGTGCCAGCAGTTACCTCGGGAACCTCCACTTT. As protein: CASSYLGNLHF.

The chain couples TRBV18 to TRBJ1-5; D may be TRBD1 (5 bases). This CDR3 is built from 14 residues. Germline CDR1 KGHSH, CDR2 LQKENI. The germline V and J ends were trimmed by 3 bases and 1 base, with 7 bases remaining between them. The DNA for the CDR3 is TGTGCCAGCTCACCGGCAGGGAGCAATCAGCCCCAGCATTTT. Amino acids: CASSPAGSNQPQHF.

The chain couples TRBV11-3 to TRBJ2-3, with 8 positions matching TRBD2. The length of the CDR3 is 14 residues. J gave up 2 bases and V 7 bases, and 5 bases lay outside the gene matches. Germline V gene sequence: CDR1 SGHNT, CDR2 YENEEA. The CDR3 DNA is TGTGCCAGCACTCAGCGGGGGAACACAGATACGCAGTATTTT. The encoded protein is CASTQRGNTDTQYF.